These 29 T cell receptor beta chains originate from one sample sequenced in a study of shared T cell receptors in the human thymus. TCRdb's copy holds only in-frame clones and misses some; the assay was immunoSEQ multiplex PCR. The table records 650,000 to 950,000 clones, 70% to 90% of them present only once. These data are also associated with another study on human thymus T cells.

The sequencing input was thymocytes. These receptors all come from a girl in the first two years of life with a congenital heart defect.

This chain joins TRBV5-1 and TRBJ2-7, with D possibly being TRBD1 (5 bases). Looked up from germline, CDR1 is SGHRS and CDR2 is YFSETQ. Trimming stripped 0 bases from V and 5 bases from J, with 12 bases between. This CDR3 spans 14 amino acids. The CDR3 protein is CASSLDRLKNEQYF. The CDR3 DNA follows: TGCGCCAGCAGCTTGGACAGGCTAAAGAACGAGCAGTACTTC.

This clone is a singleton in its sample. The rearrangement joins TRBV4-3 to TRBJ1-1; D gene unclear. This CDR3 region has 16 residues. V dropped 1 base and J dropped 1 base, with 13 bases sitting between them. The V gene's germline CDR1 is LGHNA and CDR2 YSLEER. In DNA form, the CDR3 reads TGCGCCAGCAGCCAAGGGAGGCAGGAGGAGAACACTGAAGCTTTCTTT. This gives the protein CASSQGRQEENTEAFF.

This clone has a single count. This chain connects TRBV6-1 to TRBJ2-7; maybe TRBD2 (5 bases). CDR1 MNHNS and CDR2 SASEGT come from the germline V gene. Trimming removed 4 bases from V and 3 bases from J, with 7 bases in between. CDR3 size: 12 residues. Here the CDR3 reads CASSVRDYEQYF. Here the CDR3 DNA reads TGTGCCAGCAGTGTGAGGGACTACGAGCAGTACTTC.

This sequence joins TRBV19 and TRBJ1-5; 7 bases align to TRBD1. The germline V gene encodes CDR1 LNHDA and CDR2 SQIVND (reference sequence). The V segment lost 1 base and the J segment 3 bases; nucleotides outside the gene matches: 3. The CDR3 contains 15 residues. CDR3 sequence: CASSIGGGFNQPQHF. The CDR3 DNA reads as TGTGCCAGTAGTATAGGAGGGGGCTTCAATCAGCCCCAGCATTTT. Drawing the rest from reference TRBV19 and TRBJ1-5, the complete variable domain is DGGITQSPKYLFRKEGQNVTLSCEQNLNHDAMYWYRQDPGQGLRLIYYSQIVNDFQKGDIAEGYSVSREKKESFPLTVTSAQKNPTAFYLCASSIGGGFNQPQHFGDGTRLSIL.

This clone was seen once. This chain joins TRBV5-1 and TRBJ2-6, with D perhaps matching TRBD1 (6 bases). Germline loops: CDR1 SGHRS, CDR2 YFSETQ. CDR3 size: 15 residues. V was clipped by 4 bases and J by 2 bases, with 10 bases between them. The CDR3 nucleotides are TGCGCCAGCAGCCACGACAGGCCTGGGGCCAACGTCCTGACTTTC. Encoded protein: CASSHDRPGANVLTF.

This chain uses TRBV5-1 with TRBJ2-5; 9 nucleotides agree with TRBD2. The CDR3 runs to 18 residues. In germline, CDR1 is SGHRS, CDR2 YFSETQ. With V trimmed by 2 bases and J by 2 bases, 13 bases remained unmatched. CDR3 bases: TGCGCCAGCAGCTTAGGGATCCGCCTAGCGGGAAAGCAAGAGACCCAGTACTTC. Translating it yields CASSLGIRLAGKQETQYF.

V usage is TRBV4-1 and J usage is TRBJ1-1; D is possibly TRBD1 (6 bases). Trimming pared 0 bases from V and 3 bases from J, leaving 11 bases between. This CDR3 region has 15 residues. The germline V gene has CDR1 MGHRA and CDR2 YSYEKL. The CDR3 spells CASSQEQGAHTEAFF. CDR3 DNA: TGCGCCAGCAGCCAAGAACAGGGAGCTCACACTGAAGCTTTCTTT.

The chain is built from TRBV4-1 and TRBJ1-6, with unresolved D. This CDR3 contains 13 residues. Per the germline V gene, CDR1 is MGHRA and CDR2 is YSYEKL. Trimming shortened V by 6 bases and J by 9 bases, and 12 bases separated the two germline ends. CDR3 coding DNA: TGCGCCAGCAGAAAACTGTCGTTTTCACCCCTCCACTTT. Its translation is CASRKLSFSPLHF.

The rearrangement links TRBV5-6 to TRBJ2-5; maybe TRBD1 (5 bases). Germline CDR1 and CDR2: SGHDT and YYEEEE. The CDR3 is 13 residues long. Trimming pared 6 bases from V and 3 bases from J, leaving 12 bases between. The CDR3 here is CASKGPAEETQYF. In nucleotides, the CDR3 is TGTGCCAGCAAGGGGCCGGCAGAAGAGACCCAGTACTTC.

CDR3 in DNA: TGTGCCTGGAGCGGACTAGCGGGGGTAGGTTCCTACGAGCAGTACTTC. This encodes CAWSGLAGVGSYEQYF. The V call is TRBV30, the J call TRBJ2-7; 13 nucleotides align to TRBD2. In germline, CDR1 is GTSNPN, CDR2 SVGIG (reference sequence). The CDR3 length is 16 residues. J lost 1 base, V lost 3 bases, and 6 bases had no gene match. The full variable domain, rest sourced from reference TRBV30 and TRBJ2-7, is SQTIHQWPATLVQPVGSPLSLECTVEGTSNPNLYWYRQAAGRGLQLLFYSVGIGQISSEVPQNLSASRPQDRQFILSSKKLLLSDSGFYLCAWSGLAGVGSYEQYFGPGTRLTVT.

The V and J genes are TRBV27 and TRBJ2-7, with D unclear. The CDR3 consists of 13 residues. Germline V gene data show CDR1 as MNHEY and CDR2 as SMNVEV (reference sequence). The V gene lost 6 bases and the J gene lost 3 bases, with 12 bases spanning the gap. CDR3 DNA: TGTGCCAGCAGACATCCGTCCTTCTACGAGCAGTACTTC. As protein: CASRHPSFYEQYF.

The chain couples TRBV10-3 to TRBJ1-1; the D is unclear. There are 13 residues in the CDR3. V gave up 5 bases and J gave up 4 bases, with 11 bases separating them. Germline lookup yields CDR1 ENHRY and CDR2 SYGVKD. The CDR3 is CAISSPGATEAFF. The CDR3 region has the DNA TGTGCCATCAGTTCCCCGGGTGCCACTGAAGCTTTCTTT.

This chain links TRBV4-3 with TRBJ1-1; the match to TRBD1 covers 7 bases. The CDR3 totals 17 residues. The ends lost 4 bases at V and 6 bases at J; junction bases unmatched: 17. CDR1 LGHNA and CDR2 YSLEER come from the germline V gene. In nucleotides, the CDR3 is TGCGCCAGCAGCCCGTGGGCGGGACAGACGACTCCCTCTGAAGCTTTCTTT. This codes for CASSPWAGQTTPSEAFF.

This clone has a single count. The chain combines TRBV11-2 with TRBJ2-7, with TRBD2 as a possible D gene (6 bases). Trimming pared 1 base from V and 0 bases from J, leaving 19 bases between. This CDR3 has 18 amino acids. The germline V gene has CDR1 SGHAT and CDR2 FQNNGV. The chain's CDR3 is CASSLGVGGTGSSYEQYF. The CDR3 DNA follows: TGTGCCAGCAGCTTAGGGGTCGGGGGAACGGGAAGCTCCTACGAGCAGTACTTC. The whole variable domain, filled in from reference TRBV11-2 and TRBJ2-7, reads EAGVAQSPRYKIIEKRQSVAFWCNPISGHATLYWYQQILGQGPKLLIQFQNNGVVDDSQLPKDRFSAERLKGVDSTLKIQPAKLEDSAVYLCASSLGVGGTGSSYEQYFGPGTRLTVT.

The V call is TRBV7-2, the J call TRBJ1-3; D is perhaps TRBD1 (6 bases). The germline V gene has CDR1 SGHTA and CDR2 FQGNSA. Trimming pared 2 bases from V and 3 bases from J, leaving 11 bases between. The CDR3 is made up of 15 amino acids. CDR3 sequence (DNA): TGTGCCAGCAGCTTATTGTCAGGGGTTGGAAACACCATATATTTT. It specifies CASSLLSGVGNTIYF.

The rearrangement links TRBV6-1 to TRBJ2-7; 7 bases line up with TRBD1. With V trimmed by 1 base and J by 2 bases, 11 bases remained unmatched. The CDR3 is 17 amino acids. Germline loops: CDR1 MNHNS, CDR2 SASEGT. CDR3 amino acids: CASSEVFLKQGTYEQYF. CDR3 sequence (DNA): TGTGCCAGCAGTGAAGTATTTTTAAAACAGGGGACCTACGAGCAGTACTTC.

V is TRBV19 and J is TRBJ1-5; D is ambiguous. Trimming pared 6 bases from V and 4 bases from J, leaving 16 bases between. Germline CDR1 LNHDA, CDR2 SQIVND (reference sequence). CDR3 length: 15 amino acids. CDR3 loop: CASSQIHRENQPQHF. The CDR3 nucleotides are TGTGCCAGTAGCCAGATACACCGGGAGAATCAGCCCCAGCATTTT.

This chain links TRBV11-2 with TRBJ2-2; TRBD2 agrees at 9 bases. V gave up 2 bases and J gave up 3 bases; unmatched junction bases: 4. The CDR3 is 16 residues long. Germline loops: CDR1 SGHAT, CDR2 FQNNGV. The CDR3 here is CASSLRLAVYTGELFF. The CDR3 region has the DNA TGTGCCAGCAGCTTAAGACTAGCGGTCTACACCGGGGAGCTGTTTTTT.

The sample holds one count of this clone. The chain joins TRBV5-1 to TRBJ1-1; no clear D. Germline CDR1 is SGHRS and CDR2 is YFSETQ. V lost 0 bases and J lost 4, with 16 bases in between. There are 16 residues in the CDR3. CDR3 sequence: CASSLGETRGITEAFF. CDR3 DNA: TGCGCCAGCAGCTTGGGGGAGACGCGAGGGATCACTGAAGCTTTCTTT.

The V gene is TRBV14, the J gene TRBJ1-2, with 10 bases aligning to TRBD1. The CDR3 has 17 amino acids. The V gene end was trimmed by 4 bases and the J gene end by 7 bases; junction bases not matched to a gene: 15. Looked up from germline, CDR1 is SGHDN and CDR2 is FVKESK. In DNA form, the CDR3 reads TGTGCCAGCAGCCTGACAGGGGGCGGAGTGGGGTTGAGTGGCTACACCTTC. Its protein product is CASSLTGGGVGLSGYTF.

The gene calls are TRBV6-4 and TRBJ1-2; D is perhaps TRBD1 (6 bases). V was clipped by 5 bases and J by 3 bases, with 19 bases between them. The CDR3 length is 16 residues. Germline assignment: CDR1 MRHNA and CDR2 SNTAGT. The CDR3 protein is CASSRVAGQRDYGYTF. CDR3 sequence (DNA): TGTGCCAGCAGTCGAGTGGCCGGACAGCGCGACTATGGCTACACCTTC.

The chain recombines TRBV2 with TRBJ1-6; tentatively, D is TRBD1 (6 bases). The CDR3 has 16 residues. Germline CDR1 is SNHLY and CDR2 is FYNNEI. V was cut by 7 bases and J by 8 bases, with 21 bases left in between. The CDR3 bases are TGTGCCAGCAATGCTGAACAGGGTGAGGGAGATTCACCCCTCCACTTT. Its translation is CASNAEQGEGDSPLHF.

This clone was observed a handful of times. The chain carries TRBV10-3 and TRBJ1-3, with 8 bases lining up with TRBD1. J was trimmed by 3 bases and V by 11 bases; bases with no gene match: 9. This CDR3 has 14 residues. Germline-derived CDR1 and CDR2 are ENHRY and SYGVKD. The CDR3 is CASRSGGFGNTIYF. CDR3 coding DNA: TGTGCCTCCCGTTCAGGGGGCTTTGGAAACACCATATATTTT.

The chain carries TRBV11-2 and TRBJ2-7, with a weak D call TRBD1 (5 bases). Trimming removed 8 bases from V and 2 bases from J, with 10 bases in between. The CDR3 is 12 amino acids. The germline V gene has CDR1 SGHAT and CDR2 FQNNGV. This CDR3 is CASRQTPYEQYF. The CDR3 nucleotides are TGTGCCAGCCGACAGACCCCCTACGAGCAGTACTTC.

V usage is TRBV14 and J usage is TRBJ1-1; 10 positions match TRBD1. In germline, CDR1 is SGHDN, CDR2 FVKESK. The CDR3 is 13 amino acids. V trimming: 4 bases; J trimming: 11 bases; junction bases outside the gene matches: 7. The CDR3: CASSRPGTGAAFF. As DNA, the CDR3 is TGTGCCAGCAGCCGTCCCGGGACAGGGGCCGCTTTCTTT.

This chain uses TRBV19 with TRBJ1-3, with no clear D. Germline assignment: CDR1 LNHDA and CDR2 SQIVND (reference sequence). V lost 2 bases and J 2 bases, leaving 7 bases between the germline ends. The CDR3 has 14 residues. Here the CDR3 DNA reads TGTGCCAGTAGTATAAACCGGGCTGGAAACACCATATATTTT. This sequence encodes CASSINRAGNTIYF.

J is TRBJ1-1 and V is TRBV5-1; 7 bases are shared with TRBD1. Trimming took 4 bases from V and 3 from J; bases not matched to a gene: 27. Germline loops: CDR1 SGHRS, CDR2 YFSETQ. The CDR3 is made up of 21 amino acids. CDR3 DNA sequence: TGCGCCAGCAGCCGTTATTTATCAGGGCGAGCTTATCAGACAGGGCACACTGAAGCTTTCTTT. Translated, it gives CASSRYLSGRAYQTGHTEAFF.

J is TRBJ1-5 and V is TRBV19, with TRBD1 as a possible D gene (5 bases). Germline V gene sequence: CDR1 LNHDA, CDR2 SQIVND (reference sequence). V shed 1 base and J shed 0 bases, with 10 bases lying between them. The CDR3 extends over 16 amino acids. The CDR3 reads CASSIVSRGSNQPQHF. The DNA of the CDR3 is TGTGCCAGTAGTATAGTAAGTAGGGGTAGCAATCAGCCCCAGCATTTT.

This chain joins TRBV2 and TRBJ1-5, with TRBD1 matching over 10 bases. The CDR3 is made up of 16 amino acids. J was trimmed by 5 bases and V by 5 bases; bases with no gene match: 9. CDR1 is SNHLY and CDR2 is FYNNEI in the germline V gene. Here the CDR3 reads CASSIKRDRGYQPQHF. In nucleotides, the CDR3 is TGTGCCAGCAGTATCAAACGGGACAGGGGTTATCAGCCCCAGCATTTT.